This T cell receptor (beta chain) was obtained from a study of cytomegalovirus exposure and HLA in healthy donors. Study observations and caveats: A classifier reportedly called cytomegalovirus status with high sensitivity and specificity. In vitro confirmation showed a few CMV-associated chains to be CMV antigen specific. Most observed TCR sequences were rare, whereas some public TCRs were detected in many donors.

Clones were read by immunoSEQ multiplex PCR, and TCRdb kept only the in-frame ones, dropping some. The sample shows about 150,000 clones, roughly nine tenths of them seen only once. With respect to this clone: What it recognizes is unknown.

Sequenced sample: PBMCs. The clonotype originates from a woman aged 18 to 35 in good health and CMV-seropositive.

The CDR3 DNA reads as TGTGCCAGCAGTGATTCCGCGACTAGCGAGCAGTACTTC. Encoded protein: CASSDSATSEQYF. The J gene is TRBJ2-7, the V gene TRBV6-4; TRBD2 is a possible D gene (6 bases). The germline CDR1 and CDR2 sequences are MRHNA and SNTAGT. V shed 3 bases and J shed 6 bases, with 12 bases lying between them. The CDR3 spans 13 residues.